This T cell receptor beta chain was sequenced for a study of shared clonotypes between healthy human individuals. Study conclusions and caveats: As a rule, naive subsets had a larger estimated richness than memory subsets.

The naive CD8 fraction comprised CD45RO-negative cells positively selected for CCR7 and excluded terminally differentiated effector memory CD45RA+ cells. As regards this clone: The antigen is unknown.

The length of the CDR3 is 15 residues. CDR1 and CDR2 from the germline V gene are SGHAT and FQNNGV. Trimming took 2 bases from V and 0 from J, leaving 11 bases between them. Measured with immunoSEQ multiplex PCR; TCRdb has only the in-frame clones, and not every one. The data contain 550,000 to 750,000 clones, about 90% of them singletons. The sequencing sample was made of naive CD8+ T cells sorted from blood. The rearrangement joins TRBV11-2 to TRBJ2-7, with D unresolved. This TCR came from a man aged 25-40 years in good health. The CDR3 spells CASSLSLAVSYEQYF. The CDR3 DNA sequence: TGTGCCAGCAGCTTAAGCCTTGCGGTCTCCTACGAGCAGTACTTC.